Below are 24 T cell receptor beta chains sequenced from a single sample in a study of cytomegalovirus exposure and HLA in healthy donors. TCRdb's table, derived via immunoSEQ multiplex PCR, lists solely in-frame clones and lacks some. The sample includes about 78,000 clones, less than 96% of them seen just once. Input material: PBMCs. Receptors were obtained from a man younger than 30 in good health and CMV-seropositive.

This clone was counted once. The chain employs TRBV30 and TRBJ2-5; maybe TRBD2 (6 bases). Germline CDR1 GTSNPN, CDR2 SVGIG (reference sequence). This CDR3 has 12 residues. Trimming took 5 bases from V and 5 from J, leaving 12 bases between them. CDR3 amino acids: CAWSGVGETQYF. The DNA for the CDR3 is TGTGCCTGGTCGGGGGTTGGCGAGACCCAGTACTTC.

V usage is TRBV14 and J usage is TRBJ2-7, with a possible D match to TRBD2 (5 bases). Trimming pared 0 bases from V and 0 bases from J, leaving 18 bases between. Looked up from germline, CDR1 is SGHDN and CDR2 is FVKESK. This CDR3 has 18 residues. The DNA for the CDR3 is TGTGCCAGCAGCCAAGATAGCATAGAGGGAAACCTCTCCTACGAGCAGTACTTC. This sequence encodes CASSQDSIEGNLSYEQYF. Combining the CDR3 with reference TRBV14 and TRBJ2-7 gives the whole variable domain EAGVTQFPSHSVIEKGQTVTLRCDPISGHDNLYWYRRVMGKEIKFLLHFVKESKQDESGMPNNRFLAERTGGTYSTLKVQPAELEDSGVYFCASSQDSIEGNLSYEQYFGPGTRLTVT.

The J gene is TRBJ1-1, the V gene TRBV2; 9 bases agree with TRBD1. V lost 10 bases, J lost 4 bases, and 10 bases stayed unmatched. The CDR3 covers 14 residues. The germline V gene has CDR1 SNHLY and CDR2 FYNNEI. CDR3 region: CAINRDRVSTEAFF. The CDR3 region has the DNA TGTGCCATCAACCGGGACAGGGTGAGCACTGAAGCTTTCTTT.

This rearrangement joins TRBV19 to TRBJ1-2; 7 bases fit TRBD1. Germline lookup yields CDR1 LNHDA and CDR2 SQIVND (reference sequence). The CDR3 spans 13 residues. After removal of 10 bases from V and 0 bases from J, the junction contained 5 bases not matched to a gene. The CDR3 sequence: CATGDSPNYGYTF. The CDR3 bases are TGTGCCACCGGGGACAGCCCTAACTATGGCTACACCTTC. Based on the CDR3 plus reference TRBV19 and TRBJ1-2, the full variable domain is DGGITQSPKYLFRKEGQNVTLSCEQNLNHDAMYWYRQDPGQGLRLIYYSQIVNDFQKGDIAEGYSVSREKKESFPLTVTSAQKNPTAFYLCATGDSPNYGYTFGSGTRLTVV.

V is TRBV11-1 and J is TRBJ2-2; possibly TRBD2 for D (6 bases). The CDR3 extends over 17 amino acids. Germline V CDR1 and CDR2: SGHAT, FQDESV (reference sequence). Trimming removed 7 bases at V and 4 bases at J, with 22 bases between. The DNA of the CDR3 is TGTGCCAGCACCCGGAGGGTGGGCAGCGTAGGCACCGGGGAGCTGTTTTTT. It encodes CASTRRVGSVGTGELFF.

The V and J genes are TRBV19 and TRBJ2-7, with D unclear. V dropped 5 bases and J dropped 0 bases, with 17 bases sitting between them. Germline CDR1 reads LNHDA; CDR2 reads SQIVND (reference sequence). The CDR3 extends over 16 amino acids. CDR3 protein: CASSPVLIRSSYEQYF. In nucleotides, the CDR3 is TGTGCCAGTAGTCCTGTACTCATTAGGAGCTCCTACGAGCAGTACTTC.

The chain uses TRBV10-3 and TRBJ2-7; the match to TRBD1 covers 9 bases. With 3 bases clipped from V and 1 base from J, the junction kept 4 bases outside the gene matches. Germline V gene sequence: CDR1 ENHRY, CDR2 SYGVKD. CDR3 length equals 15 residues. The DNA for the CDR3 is TGTGCCATCAGTGAAGGGGGACAGGGTTCCTACGAGCAGTACTTC. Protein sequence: CAISEGGQGSYEQYF.

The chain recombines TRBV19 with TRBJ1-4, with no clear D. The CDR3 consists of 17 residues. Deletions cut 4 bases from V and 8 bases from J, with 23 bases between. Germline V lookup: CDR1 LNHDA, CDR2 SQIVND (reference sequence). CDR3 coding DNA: TGTGCCAGTAGTACCGAGTGGGGAGGGAGCGCCGGGGAAAAACTGTTTTTT. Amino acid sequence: CASSTEWGGSAGEKLFF. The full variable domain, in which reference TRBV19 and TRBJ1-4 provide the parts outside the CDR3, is DGGITQSPKYLFRKEGQNVTLSCEQNLNHDAMYWYRQDPGQGLRLIYYSQIVNDFQKGDIAEGYSVSREKKESFPLTVTSAQKNPTAFYLCASSTEWGGSAGEKLFFGSGTQLSVL.

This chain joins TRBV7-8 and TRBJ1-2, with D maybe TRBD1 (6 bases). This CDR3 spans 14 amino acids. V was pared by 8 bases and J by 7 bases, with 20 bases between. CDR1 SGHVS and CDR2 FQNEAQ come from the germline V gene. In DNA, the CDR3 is TGTGCCAGCGGATTATCAGGGGTGCAGGGTGGCTACACCTTC. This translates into CASGLSGVQGGYTF.

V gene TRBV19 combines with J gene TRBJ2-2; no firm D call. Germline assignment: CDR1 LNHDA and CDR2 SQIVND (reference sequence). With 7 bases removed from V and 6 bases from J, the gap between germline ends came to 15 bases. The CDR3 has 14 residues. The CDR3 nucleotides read TGTGCCAGTACAAGTGAAGAGGCTGCCGGGGAGCTGTTTTTT. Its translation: CASTSEEAAGELFF.

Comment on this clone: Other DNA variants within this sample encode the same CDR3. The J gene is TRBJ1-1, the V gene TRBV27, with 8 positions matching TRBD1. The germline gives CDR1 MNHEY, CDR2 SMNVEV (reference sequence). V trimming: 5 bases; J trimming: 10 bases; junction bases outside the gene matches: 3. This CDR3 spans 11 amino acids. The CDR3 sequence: CASSPGQGAFF. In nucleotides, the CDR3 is TGTGCCAGCAGTCCTGGACAGGGAGCTTTCTTT.

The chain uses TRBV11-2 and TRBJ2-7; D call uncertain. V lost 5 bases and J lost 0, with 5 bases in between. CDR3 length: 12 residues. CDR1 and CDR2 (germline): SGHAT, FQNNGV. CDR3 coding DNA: TGTGCCAGCAGCGCGGACTCCTACGAGCAGTACTTC. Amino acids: CASSADSYEQYF.

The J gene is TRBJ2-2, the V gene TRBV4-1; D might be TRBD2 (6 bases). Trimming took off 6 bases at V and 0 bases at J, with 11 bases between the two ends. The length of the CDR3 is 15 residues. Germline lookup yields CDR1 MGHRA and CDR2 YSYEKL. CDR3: CASRGGASNTGELFF. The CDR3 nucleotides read TGCGCCAGCAGAGGAGGGGCCTCGAACACCGGGGAGCTGTTTTTT.

The CDR3 sequence: CASSRPGIGELFF. The DNA for the CDR3 is TGTGCCAGCAGCCGCCCGGGTATCGGGGAGCTGTTTTTT. The J gene is TRBJ2-2, the V gene TRBV27; no clear D gene. The CDR3 is 13 residues long. V lost 6 bases and J lost 7, with 12 bases in between. CDR1 is MNHEY and CDR2 is SMNVEV in the germline V gene (reference sequence).

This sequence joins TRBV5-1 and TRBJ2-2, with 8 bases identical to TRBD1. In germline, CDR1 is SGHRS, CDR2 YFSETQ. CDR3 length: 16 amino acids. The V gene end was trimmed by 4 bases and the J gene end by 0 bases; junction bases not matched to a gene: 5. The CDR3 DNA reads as TGCGCCAGCAGCCCCTGGACAGGGCCGAACACCGGGGAGCTGTTTTTT. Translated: CASSPWTGPNTGELFF.

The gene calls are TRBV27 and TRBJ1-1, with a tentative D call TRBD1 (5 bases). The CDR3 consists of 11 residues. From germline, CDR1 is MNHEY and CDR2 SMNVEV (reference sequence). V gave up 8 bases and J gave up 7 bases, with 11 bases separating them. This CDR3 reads CASSGGGEAFF. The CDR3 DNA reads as TGTGCCAGCTCCGGGGGTGGTGAAGCTTTCTTT.

CDR3 loop: CASSGGQNNQPQHF. CDR3 nucleotides: TGTGCCAGCAGTGGGGGACAGAACAATCAGCCCCAGCATTTT. The rearrangement joins TRBV28 to TRBJ1-5; TRBD1 matches at 7 bases. Germline trimming cut 5 bases from V and 3 bases from J; bases unmatched to any gene: 4. This CDR3 region has 14 residues. Germline loops: CDR1 MDHEN, CDR2 SYDVKM.

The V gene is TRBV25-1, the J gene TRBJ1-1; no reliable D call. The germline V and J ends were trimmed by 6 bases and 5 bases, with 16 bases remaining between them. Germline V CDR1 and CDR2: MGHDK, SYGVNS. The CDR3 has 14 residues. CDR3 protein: CASRPSGWGTEAFF. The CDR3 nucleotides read TGTGCCAGCAGACCTTCGGGGTGGGGAACTGAAGCTTTCTTT.

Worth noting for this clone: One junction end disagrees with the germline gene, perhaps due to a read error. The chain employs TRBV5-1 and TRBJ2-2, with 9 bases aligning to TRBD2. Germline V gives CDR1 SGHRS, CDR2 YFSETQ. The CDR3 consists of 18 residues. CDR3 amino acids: CASSLASGGGRVGGELCF. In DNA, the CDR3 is TGCGCCAGCAGCTTGGCCTCTGGTGGCGGGAGGGTCGGCGGGGAGCTGTGTTTT.

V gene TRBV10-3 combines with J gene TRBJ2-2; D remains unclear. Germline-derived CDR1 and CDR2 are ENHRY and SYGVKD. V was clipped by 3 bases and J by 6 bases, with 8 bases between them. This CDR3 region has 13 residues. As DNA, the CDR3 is TGTGCCATCAGTGATCGAGCACCCGGGGAGCTGTTTTTT. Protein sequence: CAISDRAPGELFF.

CDR3 nucleotides: TGTGCCAGCAGCTTAGATGGGGGCAGCGCTGAAGCTTTCTTT. Residues: CASSLDGGSAEAFF. The V and J genes are TRBV7-9 and TRBJ1-1; D perhaps matches TRBD1 (6 bases). The germline V gene has CDR1 SEHNR and CDR2 FQNEAQ (reference sequence). The CDR3 loop spans 14 amino acids. V was trimmed by 1 base and J by 6 bases, leaving 12 bases between them.

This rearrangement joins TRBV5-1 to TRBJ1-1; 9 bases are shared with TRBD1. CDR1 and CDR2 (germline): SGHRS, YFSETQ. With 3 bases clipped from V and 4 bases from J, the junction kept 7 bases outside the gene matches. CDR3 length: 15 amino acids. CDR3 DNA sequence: TGCGCCAGCAGCTCGGGGACAGGGCGAGGCACTGAAGCTTTCTTT. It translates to CASSSGTGRGTEAFF.

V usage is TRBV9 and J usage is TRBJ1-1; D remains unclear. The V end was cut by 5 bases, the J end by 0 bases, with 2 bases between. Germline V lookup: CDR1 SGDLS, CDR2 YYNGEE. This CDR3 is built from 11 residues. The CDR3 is CASSMNTEAFF. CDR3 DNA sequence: TGTGCCAGCAGTATGAACACTGAAGCTTTCTTT.

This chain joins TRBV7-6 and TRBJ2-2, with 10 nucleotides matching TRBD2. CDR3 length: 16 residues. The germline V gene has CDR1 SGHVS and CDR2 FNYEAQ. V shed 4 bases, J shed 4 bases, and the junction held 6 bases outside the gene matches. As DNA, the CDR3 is TGTGCCAGCAGCTCCTTAGCGGGGGGTCTCACCGGGGAGCTGTTTTTT. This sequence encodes CASSSLAGGLTGELFF.